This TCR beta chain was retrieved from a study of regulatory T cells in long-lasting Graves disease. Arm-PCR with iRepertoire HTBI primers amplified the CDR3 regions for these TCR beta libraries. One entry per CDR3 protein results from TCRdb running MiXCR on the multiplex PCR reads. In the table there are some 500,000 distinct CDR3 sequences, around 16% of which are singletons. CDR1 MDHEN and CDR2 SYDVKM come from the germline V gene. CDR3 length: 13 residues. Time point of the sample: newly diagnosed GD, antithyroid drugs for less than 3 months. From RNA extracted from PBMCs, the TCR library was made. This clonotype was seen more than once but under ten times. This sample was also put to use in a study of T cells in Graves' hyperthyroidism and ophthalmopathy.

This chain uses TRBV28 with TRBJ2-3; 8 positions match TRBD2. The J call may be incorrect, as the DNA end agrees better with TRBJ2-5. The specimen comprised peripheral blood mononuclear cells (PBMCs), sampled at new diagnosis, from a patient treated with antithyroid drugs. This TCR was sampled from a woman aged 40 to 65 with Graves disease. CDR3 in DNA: TGTGCCAGCCGCCCGGGGGGGGTCGAGACCCAGTACTTC. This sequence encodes CASRPGGVETQYF.